Only a few counts were recorded for the clone carrying this T cell receptor beta chain. Its target is unknown. The table came from immunoSEQ multiplex PCR; TCRdb's copy has only in-frame clones and leaves some out. The sample shows under 130,000 clones, approximately 87% of them seen only once. CDR1 MDHEN and CDR2 SYDVKM come from the germline V gene. CDR3 length equals 13 residues. V shed 3 bases and J 8 bases; nucleotides not matched to a gene: 4. The sample originates from a study of T cell responses to AZD1222 COVID-19 vaccine. Study background: Pooled in the analysis were second doses at about 4 or about 12 weeks. Study findings and constraints: In a largely white British group with more females than males, clonal diversity was possibly underestimated. Regions 160-218 and 743-854 held dominance among vaccine-associated CD4 TCRs, which spanned spike.

This chain uses TRBV28 with TRBJ2-1; 7 nucleotides align to TRBD2. The receptor comes from an adult in good health. The sample consisted of peripheral blood, taken on day 0 of AZD1222 vaccination. CDR3 loop: CASSFQGRDEQFF. CDR3 DNA: TGTGCCAGCAGTTTTCAAGGGAGGGATGAGCAGTTCTTC.